This TCR beta chain was captured by sequencing in a study of T cell responses to AZD1222 COVID-19 vaccine. TCRdb's table, derived via immunoSEQ multiplex PCR, lists solely in-frame clones and lacks some. The sample records over 65,000 clones, 80% to 90% being singletons. Study-wide points: Just 6 or 7 people given AZD1222 tested seropositive at baseline. Researchers report vaccine-associated CD4 TCRs spanning spike, with dominance at 160-218 and 743-854.

This clone was counted only a few times. Its antigen is currently unknown. This sequence was found in an adult in good health. The sequenced sample was peripheral blood, obtained on day 0 of AZD1222 vaccination.

CDR3 region: CATSRRRQGGEQFF. As DNA, the CDR3 is TGTGCCACCAGCAGGAGGAGGCAGGGAGGTGAGCAGTTCTTC. This rearrangement joins TRBV15 to TRBJ2-1; tentative D call: TRBD2 (6 bases). V lost 3 bases and J 9 bases, leaving 15 bases between the germline ends. This CDR3 has 14 residues. CDR1 is LNHNV and CDR2 is YYDKDF in the germline V gene (reference sequence).